This TCR beta chain comes out of a study of blood T cell repertoires in COVID-19. Study-level information: Samples came from the United States, Italy and Spain, spanning acute and convalescent COVID-19. PBMCs, B-cell-depleted T cells, or T cells provided the cDNA or gDNA that made up the material.

Original methodology: Quantification of nucleated cells was approximated via reference gene primer amplification. Method: immunoSEQ multiplex PCR; TCRdb's copy keeps in-frame clones and lacks some. Clonal size and the V and J genes are those of that table, whereas D and trimming came from the DNA. This sample has approximately 200,000 clones, with about 86% found just once. The sequenced sample consisted of peripheral blood. The TCR sequence derives from a man aged 55 to 70 who had recovered from COVID-19.

The CDR3 DNA is TGTGCCAGCAGTGAGCTCGACAGGGGGAATTCACCCCTCCACTTT. It specifies CASSELDRGNSPLHF. The chain joins TRBV6-1 to TRBJ1-6; 9 bases match TRBD1. The trim removed 3 bases at V and 7 bases at J, leaving 4 bases unmatched. Germline CDR1 MNHNS, CDR2 SASEGT. This CDR3 region has 15 residues.